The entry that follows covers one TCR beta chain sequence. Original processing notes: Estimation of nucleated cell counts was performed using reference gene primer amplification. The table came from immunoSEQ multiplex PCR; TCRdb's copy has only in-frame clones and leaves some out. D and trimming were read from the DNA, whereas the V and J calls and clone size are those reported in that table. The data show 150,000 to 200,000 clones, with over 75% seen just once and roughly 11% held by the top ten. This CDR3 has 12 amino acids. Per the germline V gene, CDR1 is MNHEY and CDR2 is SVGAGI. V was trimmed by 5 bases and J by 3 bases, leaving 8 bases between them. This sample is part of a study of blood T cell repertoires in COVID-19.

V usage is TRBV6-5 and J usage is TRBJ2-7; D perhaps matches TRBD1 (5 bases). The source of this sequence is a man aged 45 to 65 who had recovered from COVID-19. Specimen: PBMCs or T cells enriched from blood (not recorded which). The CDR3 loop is CASSPRDYEQYF. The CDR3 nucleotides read TGTGCCAGCAGTCCCAGGGACTACGAGCAGTACTTC.